Each of the 17 T cell receptor beta chains below was sequenced from the same sample in a study of regulatory T cells in long-lasting Graves disease. CDR3 regions were amplified by Arm-PCR using iRepertoire HTBI primers to build TCR beta libraries. MiXCR, applied by TCRdb to the multiplex PCR reads, yields one record per CDR3 protein. The profile shows under 300,000 distinct CDR3 sequences, around 20% of them singletons. Time point reported: newly diagnosed GD, antithyroid drugs for less than 3 months. TCR sequences were obtained from RNA taken from PBMCs. Here the sequenced sample was peripheral blood mononuclear cells (PBMCs), taken at new diagnosis, from a patient treated with antithyroid drugs. The receptors originated from a female donor with Graves disease.

V gene TRBV7-8 combines with J gene TRBJ2-5; 7 bases agree with TRBD2. The CDR3 extends over 14 amino acids. V was pared by 2 bases and J by 5 bases, with 5 bases of the junction left unmatched. The germline V gene encodes CDR1 SGHVS and CDR2 FQNEAQ. CDR3: CASSLYLRGETQYF. The CDR3 bases are TGTGCCAGCAGCTTATATTTGCGGGGGGAGACCCAGTACTTC.

This clonotype occurred a few times. The chain carries TRBV9 and TRBJ2-1, with a possible D match to TRBD2 (6 bases). The CDR3 length is 16 residues. Trimming left V 0 bases short and J 4 bases short, with 14 bases between. CDR1 is SGDLS, CDR2 YYNGEE, per germline. The CDR3 region is CASSVEEGIGYNEQFF. The CDR3, as DNA: TGTGCCAGCAGCGTAGAGGAGGGAATAGGATACAATGAGCAGTTCTTC.

This clonotype was seen at least ten times. The genes are TRBV5-1 and TRBJ2-5; a weak D match, TRBD2 (6 bases). Trimming stripped 4 bases from V and 5 bases from J, with 15 bases between. This CDR3 is 14 amino acids long. CDR1 SGHRS and CDR2 YFSETQ come from the germline V gene. CDR3 in amino acids: CASSPLGGRETQYF. CDR3 nucleotide sequence: TGCGCCAGCAGCCCATTGGGGGGTCGGGAGACCCAGTACTTC.

This clonotype was recorded at least ten times. V gene TRBV5-1 combines with J gene TRBJ2-2; a weak D match, TRBD1 (6 bases). The V end lost 4 bases, the J end lost 0 bases, and 16 bases lay between the germline ends. Looked up from germline, CDR1 is SGHRS and CDR2 is YFSETQ. This CDR3 has 17 amino acids. CDR3 DNA sequence: TGCGCCAGCAGCGGCAGACCTGGGACATCGAACACCGGGGAGCTGTTTTTT. This translates into CASSGRPGTSNTGELFF.

This clonotype was observed many times. The rearrangement uses TRBV6-1 and TRBJ2-5; 7 bases fit TRBD2. J lost 3 bases, V lost 0 bases, and 4 bases had no gene match. The CDR3 contains 15 residues. Germline V gives CDR1 MNHNS, CDR2 SASEGT. Written as DNA, the CDR3 is TGTGCCAGCAGTGAAGCTCCGGGGGGAAAAGAGACCCAGTACTTC. As protein: CASSEAPGGKETQYF.

This clonotype was observed at least ten times. The chain recombines TRBV9 with TRBJ2-2; TRBD2 agrees at 9 bases. V was clipped by 3 bases and J by 0 bases; unmatched bases: 3. The CDR3 has 16 amino acids. Germline V gives CDR1 SGDLS, CDR2 YYNGEE. CDR3 loop: CASSARTSANTGELFF. The CDR3 coding sequence is TGTGCCAGCAGCGCCCGGACTAGCGCGAACACCGGGGAGCTGTTTTTT.

Ten or more counts support this clonotype. This rearrangement joins TRBV19 to TRBJ2-2, with D unclear. In germline, CDR1 is LNHDA, CDR2 SQIVND (reference sequence). V was shortened by 5 bases and J by 6 bases, with 19 bases between the two germline ends. The CDR3 runs 16 residues. The CDR3 protein is CASSPPVTVSPGELFF. The CDR3 nucleotides read TGTGCCAGTAGTCCCCCCGTGACGGTTTCCCCCGGGGAGCTGTTTTTT.

Concerning this clonotype itself: A much larger clone is a single base away; this may be a read error. J is TRBJ2-1 and V is TRBV6-2 or TRBV6-3; tentative D call: TRBD2 (6 bases). CDR1 is MNHEY, CDR2 SVGEGT, per germline. The CDR3 extends over 15 amino acids. V was trimmed by 1 base and J by 3 bases, leaving 10 bases between them. The CDR3: CASSYWASVYNEQFF. Here the CDR3 DNA reads TGTGCCAGCAGTTACTGGGCTAGCGTCTACAATGAGCAGTTCTTC.

This clonotype was counted between two and nine times. The gene calls are TRBV11-3 and TRBJ1-1, with D possibly matching TRBD1 (5 bases). Trimming cost V 11 bases and J 5 bases, with 24 bases left between them. Germline CDR1 SGHNT, CDR2 YENEEA. This CDR3 has 15 amino acids. The CDR3 loop is CAVSGVVGEYTEAFF. Written as DNA, the CDR3 is TGTGCCGTCTCGGGGGTCGTTGGGGAGTATACTGAAGCTTTCTTT.

For this clonotype: Given a much more abundant clone one base away, this may be a read error. The rearrangement links TRBV6-2 or TRBV6-3 to TRBJ2-5; TRBD1 matches at 7 bases. Germline CDR1 reads MNHEY; CDR2 reads SVGEGT. The CDR3 loop spans 15 amino acids. CDR3 DNA: TGTGCCAGCAGTTACTCGATAGGGGGCCAAGAGACCCAGCACTTC. The encoded protein is CASSYSIGGQETQHF.

This clonotype was seen ten or more times. This rearrangement joins TRBV20-1 to TRBJ2-7; TRBD2 aligns across 12 bases. V gave up 4 bases and J gave up 2 bases; unmatched junction bases: 6. CDR1 is DFQATT, CDR2 SNEGSKA, per germline (reference sequence). The CDR3 totals 15 residues. CDR3 amino acids: CSATIGLAGTYEQYF. CDR3 coding DNA: TGCAGTGCTACTATTGGACTAGCGGGAACCTACGAGCAGTACTTC.

This clonotype was counted at least ten times. This rearrangement joins TRBV6-5 to TRBJ1-5; a weak D match, TRBD1 (5 bases). Germline CDR1 is MNHEY and CDR2 is SVGAGI. The CDR3 is made up of 14 amino acids. Trimming cost V 2 bases and J 6 bases, with 11 bases left between them. CDR3 in DNA: TGTGCCAGCAGTTACGATGGGGCGGGTCAGCCCCAGCATTTT. This translates into CASSYDGAGQPQHF.

Points on this clonotype: The conserved closing phenylalanine or tryptophan is absent in this CDR3, likely reflecting a read error. The limits of the CDR3 on the DNA are not certain, so only TCRdb's listed CDR3 is given. V usage is TRBV3-1 and J usage is TRBJ2-4; the DNA was not used to check the table's D call, TRBD1. CDR1 and CDR2 (germline): LGHDT, YNNKEL (reference sequence). The CDR3 length equals 17 residues, ends included. The CDR3 is CASTQRRSPGYEQYFGP.

This clonotype was picked up many times. The chain combines TRBV6-2 or TRBV6-3 with TRBJ1-2; the D gene is possibly TRBD1 (6 bases). V lost 2 bases and J 6 bases, leaving 16 bases between the germline ends. CDR3 size: 15 residues. The germline gives CDR1 MNHEY, CDR2 SVGEGT. CDR3: CASSYLGTLGDGYTF. As DNA, the CDR3 is TGTGCCAGCAGTTACCTGGGGACACTGGGTGATGGCTACACCTTC.

This clonotype was counted between two and nine times. This chain connects TRBV20-1 to TRBJ1-5; D is unclear. Germline CDR1 DFQATT, CDR2 SNEGSKA (reference sequence). CDR3 length: 12 residues. V was pared by 6 bases and J by 5 bases, with 11 bases between. DNA for the CDR3: TGCAGTGCCCAATTGGCGGATCAGCCCCAGCATTTT. Amino acids: CSAQLADQPQHF.

This clonotype was seen repeatedly, ten times or more. The rearrangement joins TRBV7-9 to TRBJ2-7, with 9 bases aligning to TRBD2. In germline, CDR1 is SEHNR, CDR2 FQNEAQ (reference sequence). This CDR3 contains 14 residues. Trimming removed 3 bases from V and 5 bases from J; junction bases left unmatched: 5. CDR3 in amino acids: CASSLGLAIDEQYF. For the CDR3, the DNA is TGTGCCAGCAGCTTGGGACTAGCAATCGACGAGCAGTACTTC.

This clonotype was seen repeatedly, ten times or more. V gene TRBV3-1 combines with J gene TRBJ1-2, with TRBD1 matching 7 bases. This CDR3 has 12 residues. Germline assignment: CDR1 LGHDT and CDR2 YNNKEL (reference sequence). The ends lost 4 bases at V and 8 bases at J; junction bases unmatched: 4. DNA of the CDR3: TGTGCCAGCAGCCCGGGACAGAGGGGCTACACCTTC. Translated, it gives CASSPGQRGYTF. The variable domain in full, completed from reference TRBV3-1 and TRBJ1-2, reads DTAVSQTPKYLVTQMGNDKSIKCEQNLGHDTMYWYKQDSKKFLKIMFSYNNKELIINETVPNRFSPKSPDKAHLNLHINSLELGDSAVYFCASSPGQRGYTFGSGTRLTVV.